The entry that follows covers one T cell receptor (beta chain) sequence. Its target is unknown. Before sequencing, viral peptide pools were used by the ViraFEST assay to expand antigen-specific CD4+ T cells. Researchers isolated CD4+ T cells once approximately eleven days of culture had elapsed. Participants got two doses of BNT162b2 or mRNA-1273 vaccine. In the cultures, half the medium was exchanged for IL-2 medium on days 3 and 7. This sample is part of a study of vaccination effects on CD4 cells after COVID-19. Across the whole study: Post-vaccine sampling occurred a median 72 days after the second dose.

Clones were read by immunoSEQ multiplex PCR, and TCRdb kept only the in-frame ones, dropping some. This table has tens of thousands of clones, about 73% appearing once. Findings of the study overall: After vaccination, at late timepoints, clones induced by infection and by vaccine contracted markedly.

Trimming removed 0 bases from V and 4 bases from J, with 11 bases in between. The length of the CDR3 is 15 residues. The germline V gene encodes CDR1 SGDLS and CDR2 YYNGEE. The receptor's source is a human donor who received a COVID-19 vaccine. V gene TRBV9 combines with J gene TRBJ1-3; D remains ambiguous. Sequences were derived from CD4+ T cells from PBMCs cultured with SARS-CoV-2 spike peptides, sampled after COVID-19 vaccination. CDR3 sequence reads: CASSVGGNAGNTIYF. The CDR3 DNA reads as TGTGCCAGCAGCGTAGGAGGGAATGCGGGAAACACCATATATTTT.